This TCR beta chain derives from a study of CD8+CD57+ T cells in acquired aplastic anemia. The table lists this clonotype with a few counts. Template material for TCR beta VDJ and CDR3 profiling consisted of genomic DNA. TCRdb processed the reads anew with MiXCR; each CDR3 protein has one entry. This sample yields a few hundred thousand distinct CDR3 sequences, of which roughly half are seen a single time; 7.5% to 9% belongs to the top ten. The V gene's germline CDR1 is SNHLY and CDR2 FYNNEI. V dropped 8 bases and J dropped 1 base, with 9 bases sitting between them. CDR3 length equals 13 residues. The chain is built from TRBV2 and TRBJ1-5; perhaps TRBD1 as D (6 bases). Material: sorted CD4+, CD8+, or CD8+CD57+ T cells (not recorded which) from PBMCs. The sequence was obtained from a human donor with severe aplastic anemia or a healthy control (not recorded which). The CDR3 DNA follows: TGTGCCAGCTCTGACAGGAGCAATCAGCCCCAGCATTTT. It translates to CASSDRSNQPQHF. Supplemented by reference TRBV2 and TRBJ1-5, the full variable domain reads EPEVTQTPSHQVTQMGQEVILRCVPISNHLYFYWYRQILGQKVEFLVSFYNNEISEKSEIFDDQFSVERPDGSNFTLKIRSTKLEDSAMYFCASSDRSNQPQHFGDGTRLSIL.